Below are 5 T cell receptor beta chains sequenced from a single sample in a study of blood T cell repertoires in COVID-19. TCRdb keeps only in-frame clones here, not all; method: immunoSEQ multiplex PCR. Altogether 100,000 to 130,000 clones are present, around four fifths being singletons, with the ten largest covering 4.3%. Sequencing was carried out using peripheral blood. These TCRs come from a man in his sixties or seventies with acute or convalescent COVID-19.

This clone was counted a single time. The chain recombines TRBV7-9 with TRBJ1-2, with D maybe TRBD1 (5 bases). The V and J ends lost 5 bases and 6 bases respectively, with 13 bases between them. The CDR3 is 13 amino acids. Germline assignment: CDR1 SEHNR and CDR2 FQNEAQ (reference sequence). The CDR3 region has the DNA TGTGCCAGCAGCCAACAGGATGCGAATGGCTACACCTTC. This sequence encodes CASSQQDANGYTF. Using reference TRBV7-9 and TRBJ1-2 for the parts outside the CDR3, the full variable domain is DTGVSQNPRHKITKRGQNVTFRCDPISEHNRLYWYRQTLGQGPEFLTYFQNEAQLEKSRLLSDRFSAERPKGSFSTLEIQRTEQGDSAMYLCASSQQDANGYTFGSGTRLTVV.

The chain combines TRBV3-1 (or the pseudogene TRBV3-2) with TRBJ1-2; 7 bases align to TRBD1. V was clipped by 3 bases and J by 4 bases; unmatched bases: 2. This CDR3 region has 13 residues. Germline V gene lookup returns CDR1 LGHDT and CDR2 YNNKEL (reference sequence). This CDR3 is CASSQQGVYGYTF. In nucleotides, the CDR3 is TGTGCCAGCAGCCAGCAGGGGGTCTATGGCTACACCTTC.

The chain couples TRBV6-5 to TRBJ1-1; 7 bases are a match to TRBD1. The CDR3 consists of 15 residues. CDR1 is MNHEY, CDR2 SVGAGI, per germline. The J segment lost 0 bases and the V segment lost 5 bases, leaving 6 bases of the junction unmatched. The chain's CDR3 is CASSPTGDVNTEAFF. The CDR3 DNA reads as TGTGCCAGCAGTCCTACAGGGGACGTGAACACTGAAGCTTTCTTT.

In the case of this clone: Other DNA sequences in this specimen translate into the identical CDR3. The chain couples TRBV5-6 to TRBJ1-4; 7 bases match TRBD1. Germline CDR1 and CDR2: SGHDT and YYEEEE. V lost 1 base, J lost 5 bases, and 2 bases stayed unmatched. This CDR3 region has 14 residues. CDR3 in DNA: TGTGCCAGCAGCTTGAAACAGGGGAATGAAAAACTGTTTTTT. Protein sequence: CASSLKQGNEKLFF. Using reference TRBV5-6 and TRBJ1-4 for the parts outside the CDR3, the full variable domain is DAGVTQSPTHLIKTRGQQVTLRCSPKSGHDTVSWYQQALGQGPQFIFQYYEEEERQRGNFPDRFSGHQFPNYSSELNVNALLLGDSALYLCASSLKQGNEKLFFGSGTQLSVL.

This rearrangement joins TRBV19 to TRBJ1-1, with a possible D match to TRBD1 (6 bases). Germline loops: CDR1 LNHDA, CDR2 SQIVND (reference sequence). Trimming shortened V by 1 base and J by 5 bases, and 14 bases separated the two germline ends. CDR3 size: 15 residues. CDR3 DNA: TGTGCCAGTAGTATAGGTCAGGGGCTGGGTACTGAAGCTTTCTTT. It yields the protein CASSIGQGLGTEAFF.